One sample yielded the 24 T cell receptor beta chains listed below, sequenced in a study of OX40 agonist ivuxolimab in advanced cancers. Sequencing was performed with immunoSEQ multiplex PCR; in TCRdb, only in-frame clones are kept and a portion is missing. The table includes tens of thousands of clones, about 85% detected once. The sample was CD4+ or CD8+ T cells sorted from blood, taken in a trial of the OX40 agonist ivuxolimab. Source of these receptors: an adult with an advanced solid tumor such as melanoma, head and neck, liver or kidney cancer.

The rearrangement joins TRBV15 to TRBJ1-1, with TRBD1 matching 8 bases. Per the germline V gene, CDR1 is LNHNV and CDR2 is YYDKDF (reference sequence). The ends lost 5 bases at V and 4 bases at J; junction bases unmatched: 6. The CDR3 runs 14 residues. The CDR3 nucleotides read TGTGCCACCAGCGAGGGCCAGGGGGCCACTGAAGCTTTCTTT. Translation gives CATSEGQGATEAFF.

The chain couples TRBV28 to TRBJ2-7; 8 bases map to TRBD1. From germline, CDR1 is MDHEN and CDR2 SYDVKM. With 7 bases clipped from V and 0 bases from J, the junction kept 11 bases outside the gene matches. The CDR3 totals 16 residues. CDR3 nucleotides: TGTGCCAGCAAGGTTGCAGGGACAGGCTTCTCCTACGAGCAGTACTTC. Its protein product is CASKVAGTGFSYEQYF. Using reference TRBV28 and TRBJ2-7 for the parts outside the CDR3, the full variable domain is DVKVTQSSRYLVKRTGEKVFLECVQDMDHENMFWYRQDPGLGLRLIYFSYDVKMKEKGDIPEGYSVSREKKERFSLILESASTNQTSMYLCASKVAGTGFSYEQYFGPGTRLTVT.

The genes are TRBV28 and TRBJ2-1; 7 nucleotides match TRBD2. V trimming: 1 base; J trimming: 7 bases; junction bases outside the gene matches: 4. Per the germline V gene, CDR1 is MDHEN and CDR2 is SYDVKM. This CDR3 has 14 amino acids. The CDR3 spells CASSLLAGRNEQFF. Written as DNA, the CDR3 is TGTGCCAGCAGTTTATTAGCGGGTAGGAATGAGCAGTTCTTC.

The table lists this clone with many counts. The chain couples TRBV5-6 to TRBJ2-7; D gene uncertain. Germline V gives CDR1 SGHDT, CDR2 YYEEEE. This CDR3 spans 11 amino acids. Trimming shortened V by 3 bases and J by 3 bases, and 4 bases separated the two germline ends. For the CDR3, the DNA is TGTGCCAGCAGCTCGTACTACGAGCAGTACTTC. Amino acids: CASSSYYEQYF.

The chain combines TRBV28 with TRBJ2-7, with TRBD1 identical over 11 bases. The V and J ends lost 4 bases and 6 bases, in that order; junction bases with no gene match: 17. Germline V gene lookup returns CDR1 MDHEN and CDR2 SYDVKM. CDR3 length: 18 residues. CDR3 loop: CASSSQRDRGKVQGEQYF. The CDR3 coding sequence is TGTGCCAGCAGTTCACAAAGGGACAGGGGGAAGGTACAAGGCGAGCAGTACTTC.

The chain links TRBV30 to TRBJ1-5, with a tentative D call TRBD1 (5 bases). V dropped 2 bases and J dropped 2 bases, with 13 bases sitting between them. This CDR3 spans 15 amino acids. CDR1 is GTSNPN and CDR2 is SVGIG in the germline V gene (reference sequence). CDR3 DNA: TGTGCCTGGAGTAAGACAGATTACGGCAATCAGCCCCAGCATTTT. Protein sequence: CAWSKTDYGNQPQHF. Based on the CDR3 plus reference TRBV30 and TRBJ1-5, the full variable domain is SQTIHQWPATLVQPVGSPLSLECTVEGTSNPNLYWYRQAAGRGLQLLFYSVGIGQISSEVPQNLSASRPQDRQFILSSKKLLLSDSGFYLCAWSKTDYGNQPQHFGDGTRLSIL.

The rearrangement links TRBV5-6 to TRBJ1-6; 8 bases fit TRBD1. This CDR3 has 13 amino acids. With 3 bases clipped from V and 14 bases from J, the junction kept 7 bases outside the gene matches. Germline lookup yields CDR1 SGHDT and CDR2 YYEEEE. Written as DNA, the CDR3 is TGTGCCAGCAGCTGGGAGGCAGGGGGCACCCTCCACTTT. Translating it yields CASSWEAGGTLHF.

This sequence joins TRBV28 and TRBJ2-4; 9 nucleotides align to TRBD1. Germline CDR1 reads MDHEN; CDR2 reads SYDVKM. Germline trimming cut 3 bases from V and 6 bases from J; bases unmatched to any gene: 15. The CDR3 totals 18 residues. The CDR3 region has the DNA TGTGCCAGCAGTTTTTTCCTTTCTACAGGGGGCGTTCGAAACATTCAGTACTTC. It yields the protein CASSFFLSTGGVRNIQYF.

The chain links TRBV5-1 to TRBJ2-5; 10 nucleotides line up with TRBD1. The CDR3 extends over 17 amino acids. Germline CDR1 is SGHRS and CDR2 is YFSETQ. Trimming cost V 4 bases and J 5 bases; bases outside gene matches: 14. The CDR3 sequence: CASSPRRDRGFGETQYF. DNA of the CDR3: TGCGCCAGCAGCCCCCGGCGGGACAGGGGTTTCGGGGAGACCCAGTACTTC.

V gene TRBV18 combines with J gene TRBJ2-5; perhaps TRBD2 as D (6 bases). The CDR3 is 12 amino acids. Germline V gene sequence: CDR1 KGHSH, CDR2 LQKENI. Trimming left V 2 bases short and J 5 bases short, with 6 bases between. CDR3 coding DNA: TGTGCCAGCTCACCAGGGAGGGAGACCCAGTACTTC. As protein: CASSPGRETQYF.

The DNA of the CDR3 is TGTGCCAGCAGTTACTCGAGTCTGCCCAATTACGAGCAGTACTTC. Translating gives CASSYSSLPNYEQYF. This chain links TRBV6-6 with TRBJ2-7, with D uncertain. CDR3 length equals 15 residues. V was cut by 0 bases and J by 4 bases, with 13 bases left in between. Germline CDR1 reads MNHNY; CDR2 reads SVGAGI (reference sequence).

As regards this clone: One end of the junction fails to match germline, which may point to a read error. This chain joins TRBV6-6 and TRBJ1-2; 11 nucleotides match TRBD1. Germline lookup yields CDR1 MNHNY and CDR2 SVGAGI (reference sequence). This CDR3 has 13 residues. The CDR3 DNA is TGTGCCAGCAGTTGGACAGGGGGCTATGGCTACACCTTT. It codes for CASSWTGGYGYTF.

This chain links TRBV11-1 with TRBJ2-7; no clear D. Per the germline V gene, CDR1 is SGHAT and CDR2 is FQDESV (reference sequence). This CDR3 has 12 residues. Trimming pared 5 bases from V and 1 base from J, leaving 6 bases between. The CDR3 is CASSLTSYEQYF. In nucleotides, the CDR3 is TGTGCCAGCAGCCTTACATCCTACGAGCAGTACTTC.

As concerns this clone: Compared with germline, one end of the junction differs, possibly owing to a read error. The rearrangement uses TRBV2 and TRBJ2-7; D might be TRBD2 (6 bases). Germline CDR1 reads SNHLY; CDR2 reads FYNNEI. This CDR3 is built from 12 residues. This CDR3 reads CASTPWDSRSHF. The CDR3 DNA reads as TGTGCCAGCACCCCATGGGACTCCCGCTCGCATTTC. Full variable domain (remainder filled in from reference TRBV2 and TRBJ2-7): EPEVTQTPSHQVTQMGQEVILRCVPISNHLYFYWYRQILGQKVEFLVSFYNNEISEKSEIFDDQFSVERPDGSNFTLKIRSTKLEDSAMYFCASTPWDSRSHFGPGTRLTVT.

The chain links TRBV7-3 to TRBJ2-7; 11 bases align to TRBD2. The V and J ends lost 3 bases and 2 bases, in that order; junction bases with no gene match: 6. From germline, CDR1 is SGHTA and CDR2 FQGTGA. The CDR3 consists of 16 residues. Written as DNA, the CDR3 is TGTGCCAGCAGCTTGGGCGGGACTAGCGGACCCTACGAGCAGTACTTC. It translates to CASSLGGTSGPYEQYF. The full variable domain, its missing parts supplied by reference TRBV7-3 and TRBJ2-7, is GAGVSQTPSNKVTEKGKYVELRCDPISGHTALYWYRQSLGQGPEFLIYFQGTGAADDSGLPNDRFFAVRPEGSVSTLKIQRTERGDSAVYLCASSLGGTSGPYEQYFGPGTRLTVT.

This clone came up once. The chain uses TRBV6-4 and TRBJ1-1; D unresolved. V shed 6 bases and J shed 3 bases, with 11 bases lying between them. Germline CDR1 is MRHNA and CDR2 is SNTAGT. This CDR3 comprises 13 residues. CDR3 nucleotides: TGTGCCAGCAGCGATGAGTTGGACACTGAAGCTTTCTTT. Translating it yields CASSDELDTEAFF.

This clone was recorded only once. This chain joins TRBV19 and TRBJ2-7; 9 positions match TRBD1. Trimming removed 3 bases from V and 5 bases from J; junction bases left unmatched: 8. The CDR3 sequence is 15 residues long. CDR1 is LNHDA and CDR2 is SQIVND in the germline V gene (reference sequence). The CDR3 spells CASSISGTGKNEQYF. CDR3 in DNA: TGTGCCAGTAGTATTTCCGGGACAGGGAAGAACGAGCAGTACTTC.

CDR3 sequence reads: CASSSTRGSSYNEQFF. CDR3 in DNA: TGTGCCAGCAGCTCCACTAGGGGAAGCTCCTACAATGAGCAGTTCTTC. The chain uses TRBV7-6 and TRBJ2-1; D may correspond to TRBD1 or TRBD2 (5 bases each). CDR1 and CDR2 from the germline V gene are SGHVS and FNYEAQ. Trimming stripped 4 bases from V and 0 bases from J, with 13 bases between. This CDR3 comprises 16 residues.

J is TRBJ2-7 and V is TRBV19, with D possibly TRBD2 on 5 matching bases. This CDR3 comprises 12 residues. CDR1 and CDR2 from the germline V gene are LNHDA and SQIVND (reference sequence). V was pared by 6 bases and J by 4 bases, with 10 bases between. In DNA form, the CDR3 reads TGTGCCAGTAGCCAAACGGGATACGAGCAGTACTTC. Its translation is CASSQTGYEQYF.

The chain joins TRBV6-1 to TRBJ1-3; possible D gene TRBD1, 5 bases. This CDR3 spans 17 amino acids. The germline V gene encodes CDR1 MNHNS and CDR2 SASEGT. Deletions cut 2 bases from V and 0 bases from J, with 14 bases between. CDR3 DNA: TGTGCCAGCAGTGAATCCTTCACAGGAAACTCTGGAAACACCATATATTTT. Residues: CASSESFTGNSGNTIYF.

This clone appeared a few times. The gene calls are TRBV5-8 and TRBJ2-3; the D is unclear. The CDR3 spans 14 residues. V lost 4 bases and J lost 2, with 11 bases in between. Germline V gene lookup returns CDR1 SGHTS and CDR2 YDEGEE. The CDR3 nucleotides are TGTGCCAGCAGCCTTCCGGGCAACACAGATACGCAGTATTTT. This codes for CASSLPGNTDTQYF.

This rearrangement joins TRBV29-1 to TRBJ1-1, with D hard to call. The V gene's germline CDR1 is SQVTM and CDR2 ANQGSEA. V was trimmed by 4 bases and J by 4 bases, leaving 10 bases between them. CDR3 size: 12 residues. CDR3 in DNA: TGCAGCGTTGTTAGGGTTGGCACTGAAGCTTTCTTT. Translated, it gives CSVVRVGTEAFF.

This clone appeared once. The chain couples TRBV13 to TRBJ1-2; D not certain. V shed 5 bases and J shed 8 bases, with 15 bases lying between them. Germline-derived CDR1 and CDR2 are PRHDT and FYEKMQ (reference sequence). The CDR3 has 13 amino acids. For the CDR3, the DNA is TGTGCCAGCAGCCTCGTTCTCGCCGGGGGCTACACCTTC. Its protein product is CASSLVLAGGYTF.

This chain joins TRBV29-1 and TRBJ2-7; no firm D call. This CDR3 is built from 11 residues. From germline, CDR1 is SQVTM and CDR2 ANQGSEA. V was clipped by 5 bases and J by 3 bases, with 8 bases between them. This chain's CDR3 is CSVWALYEQYF. The DNA for the CDR3 is TGCAGCGTTTGGGCCCTCTACGAGCAGTACTTC.